This T cell receptor (beta chain) originates from a study of blood T cell repertoires in COVID-19. Study-level information: COVID-19 samples collected from the United States, Italy and Spain covered acute and convalescent phases.

Germline V gives CDR1 MDHEN, CDR2 SYDVKM. The CDR3 length is 15 residues. V trimming: 4 bases; J trimming: 7 bases; junction bases outside the gene matches: 6. The authors' processing: Estimation of nucleated cell counts relied on the amplification of reference gene primers. Libraries were prepared by immunoSEQ multiplex PCR; TCRdb keeps only in-frame clonotypes and omits some of them. The DNA gave D and trimming, while V, J and clone size come from that table. The sample includes about 88,000 clones, less than 95% of them seen just once. The V and J genes are TRBV28 and TRBJ2-7; 14 bases are shared with TRBD2. The clonotype originates from a young man with COVID-19, enrolled during active disease. The sample taken for sequencing was peripheral blood. CDR3 amino acids: CASSSQTSGRGEQYF. The CDR3 coding sequence is TGTGCCAGCAGTTCCCAGACTAGCGGGAGGGGGGAGCAGTACTTC.